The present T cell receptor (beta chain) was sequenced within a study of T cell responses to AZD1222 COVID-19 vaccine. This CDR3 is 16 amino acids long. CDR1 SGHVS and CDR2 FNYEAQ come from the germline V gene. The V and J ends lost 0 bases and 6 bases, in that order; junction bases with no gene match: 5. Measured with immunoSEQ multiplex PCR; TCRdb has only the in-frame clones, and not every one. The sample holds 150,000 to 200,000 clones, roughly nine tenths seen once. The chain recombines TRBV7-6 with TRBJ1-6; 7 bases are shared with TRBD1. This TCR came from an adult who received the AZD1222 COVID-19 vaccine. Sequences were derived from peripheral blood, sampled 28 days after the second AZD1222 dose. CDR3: CASSLARRQGNSPLHF. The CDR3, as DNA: TGTGCCAGCAGCTTAGCTCGGCGACAGGGTAATTCACCCCTCCACTTT.